This entry lists 16 T cell receptor beta chains sequenced from one sample in a study of T cell responses to AZD1222 COVID-19 vaccine. Some clones are missing from TCRdb's copy, which holds only in-frame ones; the method was immunoSEQ multiplex PCR. The sample holds under 140,000 clones, about 81% seen once. The material sequenced was peripheral blood, taken on day 0 of AZD1222 vaccination. The receptor set was obtained from an adult in good health.

Here the CDR3 reads CSVEPKLDGYTF. CDR3 nucleotide sequence: TGCAGCGTTGAGCCCAAACTAGATGGCTACACCTTC. The chain couples TRBV29-1 to TRBJ1-2; D is undetermined. This CDR3 spans 12 amino acids. Trimming took 3 bases from V and 6 from J, leaving 11 bases between them. Germline CDR1 and CDR2: SQVTM and ANQGSEA.

V gene TRBV28 combines with J gene TRBJ1-2; 7 bases agree with TRBD1. Germline trimming cut 6 bases from V and 4 bases from J; bases unmatched to any gene: 8. The germline V gene encodes CDR1 MDHEN and CDR2 SYDVKM. The length of the CDR3 is 14 residues. The CDR3 sequence is CASSTTGRSYGYTF. CDR3 sequence (DNA): TGTGCCAGCAGCACGACAGGGCGGAGCTATGGCTACACCTTC.

CDR3 region: CASSFKGTSYEQYF. The CDR3 region has the DNA TGTGCCAGCAGCTTCAAAGGGACGAGCTACGAGCAGTACTTC. The rearrangement uses TRBV7-9 and TRBJ2-7; D is possibly TRBD1 or TRBD2 (5 bases each). The CDR3 spans 14 residues. Trimming pared 3 bases from V and 3 bases from J, leaving 12 bases between. Looked up from germline, CDR1 is SEHNR and CDR2 is FQNEAQ (reference sequence).

The rearrangement uses TRBV5-5 and TRBJ1-1; TRBD1 matches at 8 bases. The V segment lost 4 bases and the J segment 1 base; nucleotides outside the gene matches: 9. This CDR3 is 16 amino acids long. CDR1 SGHKS and CDR2 YYEKEE come from the germline V gene (reference sequence). This CDR3 is CASSPDRGSGNTEAFF. The CDR3 bases are TGTGCCAGCAGCCCCGACAGGGGATCCGGGAACACTGAAGCTTTCTTT.

The chain has TRBV3-1 (or the pseudogene TRBV3-2) and TRBJ1-1, with D perhaps TRBD1 (6 bases). The germline V gene encodes CDR1 LGHDT and CDR2 YNNKEL (reference sequence). V lost 4 bases to trimming and J lost 2 bases, with 11 bases between them. The CDR3 length is 14 residues. The CDR3 loop is CASSLGHGNTEAFF. The CDR3 region has the DNA TGTGCCAGCAGCCTGGGACACGGAAACACTGAAGCTTTCTTT.

This clone occurred a few times. Different DNA sequences within this sample yield the same CDR3. V and J are TRBV9 and TRBJ1-3; D not resolved. Per the germline V gene, CDR1 is SGDLS and CDR2 is YYNGEE. The CDR3 consists of 14 residues. V was trimmed by 0 bases and J by 0 bases, leaving 4 bases between them. The CDR3 reads CASSVAASGNTIYF. CDR3 sequence (DNA): TGTGCCAGCAGCGTAGCGGCCTCTGGAAACACCATATATTTT.

The chain employs TRBV7-8 and TRBJ1-5; TRBD1 aligns across 8 bases. This CDR3 is 15 amino acids long. The germline V gene encodes CDR1 SGHVS and CDR2 FQNEAQ. Trimming took 9 bases from V and 0 from J; bases not matched to a gene: 7. The CDR3 here is CASTGGIYSNQPQHF. The DNA of the CDR3 is TGTGCCAGTACAGGGGGGATTTATAGCAATCAGCCCCAGCATTTT.

The chain uses TRBV7-9 and TRBJ1-1, with D unresolved. Looked up from germline, CDR1 is SEHNR and CDR2 is FQNEAQ (reference sequence). V was trimmed by 3 bases and J by 8 bases, leaving 10 bases between them. The CDR3 extends over 12 amino acids. The CDR3 region is CASSFLDKEAFF. The CDR3 DNA is TGTGCCAGCAGCTTTCTCGACAAGGAAGCTTTCTTT. Combining the CDR3 with reference TRBV7-9 and TRBJ1-1 gives the whole variable domain DTGVSQNPRHKITKRGQNVTFRCDPISEHNRLYWYRQTLGQGPEFLTYFQNEAQLEKSRLLSDRFSAERPKGSFSTLEIQRTEQGDSAMYLCASSFLDKEAFFGQGTRLTVV.

The rearrangement uses TRBV7-9 and TRBJ2-2; D call uncertain. There are 14 residues in the CDR3. Trimming removed 6 bases from V and 0 bases from J, with 8 bases in between. CDR1 SEHNR and CDR2 FQNEAQ come from the germline V gene (reference sequence). CDR3 sequence reads: CASREETNTGELFF. In DNA form, the CDR3 reads TGTGCCAGCAGAGAGGAGACGAACACCGGGGAGCTGTTTTTT.

V gene TRBV29-1 combines with J gene TRBJ2-7, with a possible D match to TRBD1 (5 bases). Germline-derived CDR1 and CDR2 are SQVTM and ANQGSEA. The CDR3 is 13 residues long. V dropped 1 base and J dropped 4 bases, with 11 bases sitting between them. CDR3 sequence: CSVEVSSGYEQYF. DNA for the CDR3: TGCAGCGTTGAAGTGAGCTCAGGGTACGAGCAGTACTTC.

The genes are TRBV19 and TRBJ1-2; no clear D. The CDR3 is 14 residues long. Deletions cut 3 bases from V and 1 base from J, with 9 bases between. Germline V gene lookup returns CDR1 LNHDA and CDR2 SQIVND (reference sequence). CDR3 residues: CASSIGQINYGYTF. CDR3 DNA: TGTGCCAGTAGTATCGGTCAGATTAACTATGGCTACACCTTC.

V gene TRBV6-5 combines with J gene TRBJ2-7; D gene ambiguous. The CDR3 runs 12 residues. The V gene's germline CDR1 is MNHEY and CDR2 SVGAGI. V was trimmed by 5 bases and J by 6 bases, leaving 11 bases between them. The CDR3 is CASSPSAREQYF. The CDR3 nucleotides read TGTGCCAGCAGTCCTTCTGCTCGCGAGCAGTACTTC.

The chain links TRBV6-5 to TRBJ2-3; D unresolved. This CDR3 has 16 residues. The V end lost 0 bases, the J end lost 4 bases, and 14 bases lay between the germline ends. CDR1 MNHEY and CDR2 SVGAGI come from the germline V gene. The CDR3 sequence is CASSYSNMGLADTQYF. CDR3 DNA: TGTGCCAGCAGTTACTCGAATATGGGGTTAGCAGATACGCAGTATTTT.

This chain connects TRBV19 to TRBJ2-2; tentatively, D is TRBD1 or TRBD2 (5 bases each). V dropped 9 bases and J dropped 0 bases, with 14 bases sitting between them. The CDR3 consists of 15 residues. Germline loops: CDR1 LNHDA, CDR2 SQIVND (reference sequence). CDR3 DNA sequence: TGTGCCAGCCGGAGGCAGGACACGAACACCGGGGAGCTGTTTTTT. This codes for CASRRQDTNTGELFF. Drawing the rest from reference TRBV19 and TRBJ2-2, the complete variable domain is DGGITQSPKYLFRKEGQNVTLSCEQNLNHDAMYWYRQDPGQGLRLIYYSQIVNDFQKGDIAEGYSVSREKKESFPLTVTSAQKNPTAFYLCASRRQDTNTGELFFGEGSRLTVL.

The V gene is TRBV12-3 or TRBV12-4, the J gene TRBJ1-1; perhaps TRBD1 as D (5 bases). This CDR3 spans 13 amino acids. V was clipped by 5 bases and J by 9 bases, with 16 bases between them. The DNA for the CDR3 is TGTGCCAGCAGTCCTGACTTGGGGGAAAAAGCTTTCTTT. Translated: CASSPDLGEKAFF.

This chain joins TRBV25-1 and TRBJ2-3; no firm D call. Germline V CDR1 and CDR2: MGHDK, SYGVNS. Trimming cost V 0 bases and J 1 base, with 5 bases left between them. The CDR3 totals 14 residues. The CDR3 here is CASSEYLGTDTQYF. DNA of the CDR3: TGTGCCAGCAGTGAATATCTGGGCACAGATACGCAGTATTTT.